This paragraph covers one T cell receptor beta chain sequence. This record belongs to a study of CD8 T cells in Susac syndrome. Reverse transcription of about 0.45 to 1 ug RNA was performed with random hexamers. Multiplex immunoSEQ PCR targeted 54 Vbeta and 13 Jbeta TCR beta segments. TCRdb reanalysed the immunoSEQ multiplex PCR reads using MiXCR and keeps one entry per CDR3 protein. The sample has 400,000 to 550,000 distinct CDR3 sequences, 75% to 90% seen once. Sequencing of TCR beta, carried out with a high-throughput approach, was applied to CD8+ and CD4+ T cells from the blood. Included as multiple sclerosis controls were treatment-naive patients who had stable or active relapsing-remitting disease. TEMRA cells were enriched by FACS, while CD8+ and CD4+ T cells were obtained through a negative isolation that was performed magnetically. The length of the CDR3 is 13 residues. The V end lost 5 bases, the J end lost 7 bases, and 14 bases lay between the germline ends. Germline V gene lookup returns CDR1 MNHNS and CDR2 SASEGT.

This TCR was recovered from a human donor with multiple sclerosis. V is TRBV6-1 and J is TRBJ1-2; a possible D gene is TRBD1 (6 bases). Sequencing was performed on CD8+ T cells from PBMCs. This CDR3 reads CASSLPEGGGYTF. The DNA for the CDR3 is TGTGCCAGCAGTCTACCGGAGGGGGGTGGCTACACCTTC.